What follows are 24 T cell receptor beta chains derived from one specimen sequenced in a study of OX40 agonist ivuxolimab in advanced cancers. Some clones are missing from TCRdb's copy, which holds only in-frame ones; the method was immunoSEQ multiplex PCR. The profile shows about 50,000 clones, approximately 86% of them singletons. Sequences were derived from CD4+ or CD8+ T cells sorted from blood, sampled in a trial of the OX40 agonist ivuxolimab. The receptors were gathered from an adult with an advanced solid tumor such as melanoma, head and neck, liver or kidney cancer.

Details on this clone: The same CDR3 also results from other DNA sequences found in this sample. The V and J genes are TRBV2 and TRBJ2-7; unclear D gene. The germline gives CDR1 SNHLY, CDR2 FYNNEI. V was trimmed by 4 bases and J by 4 bases, leaving 5 bases between them. The CDR3 spans 11 residues. CDR3 sequence: CASSGSYEQYF. The CDR3 DNA reads as TGTGCCAGCAGTGGGTCTTACGAGCAGTACTTC.

J is TRBJ2-7 and V is TRBV9; possible D gene TRBD1, 6 bases. Germline V gene data show CDR1 as SGDLS and CDR2 as YYNGEE. V was pared by 3 bases and J by 3 bases, with 19 bases between. The CDR3 runs 16 residues. The chain's CDR3 is CASSARQDRAGYEQYF. The CDR3 bases are TGTGCCAGCAGCGCCCGACAGGACCGGGCGGGCTACGAGCAGTACTTC.

V usage is TRBV4-1 and J usage is TRBJ2-5; no definite D call. The CDR3 is 13 residues long. V lost 0 bases to trimming and J lost 5 bases, with 7 bases between them. Germline CDR1 reads MGHRA; CDR2 reads YSYEKL. CDR3 protein: CASSQDYGETQYF. In nucleotides, the CDR3 is TGCGCCAGCAGCCAAGATTACGGGGAGACCCAGTACTTC.

The chain combines TRBV4-2 with TRBJ2-5; D call uncertain. Germline V gives CDR1 LGHNA, CDR2 YNFKEQ. The V end lost 1 base, the J end lost 2 bases, and 2 bases lay between the germline ends. CDR3 length: 12 residues. The CDR3 nucleotides are TGTGCCAGCAGCCAAGGTCAAGAGACCCAGTACTTC. This gives the protein CASSQGQETQYF.

The CDR3 spells CASTGQIDSYEQYF. The DNA of the CDR3 is TGTGCCAGCACCGGACAGATAGACTCCTACGAGCAGTACTTC. This sequence joins TRBV2 and TRBJ2-7; a possible D gene is TRBD1 (6 bases). Trimming took 7 bases from V and 0 from J, leaving 13 bases between them. The CDR3 is made up of 14 amino acids. Germline CDR1 reads SNHLY; CDR2 reads FYNNEI.

The chain employs TRBV6-6 and TRBJ2-5; 11 nucleotides agree with TRBD2. The junction had 6 bases not matched to a gene; V was cut back by 4 bases and J by 5 bases. CDR1 is MNHNY, CDR2 SVGAGI, per germline (reference sequence). This CDR3 contains 15 residues. CDR3 residues: CASSSPGLADETQYF. The CDR3 nucleotides are TGTGCCAGCAGTTCACCGGGACTAGCGGATGAGACCCAGTACTTC.

J is TRBJ2-5 and V is TRBV7-6; D tentatively fits TRBD1 or TRBD2 (5 bases each). V was pared by 7 bases and J by 7 bases, with 16 bases between. Germline V CDR1 and CDR2: SGHVS, FNYEAQ. The CDR3 consists of 13 residues. The CDR3 DNA sequence: TGTGCCAGCACCCAGGGACCGCAGGCGACCCAGTACTTC. It translates to CASTQGPQATQYF.

This clone appeared a few times. This chain connects TRBV6-1 to TRBJ1-2; D gene uncertain. The germline CDR1 and CDR2 sequences are MNHNS and SASEGT. The V end lost 6 bases, the J end lost 8 bases, and 13 bases lay between the germline ends. The CDR3 runs to 12 residues. CDR3 nucleotide sequence: TGTGCCAGCAGAGACGCCCTGGGCGGCTACACCTTC. It yields the protein CASRDALGGYTF.

This chain links TRBV30 with TRBJ1-5, with 7 bases lining up with TRBD1. V dropped 3 bases and J dropped 1; count of bases not matched to a gene: 9. Per germline, CDR1 GTSNPN and CDR2 SVGIG (reference sequence). The CDR3 is made up of 16 amino acids. The CDR3 region is CAWSPRTGASNQPQHF. The CDR3 DNA is TGTGCCTGGAGCCCCCGAACAGGGGCCAGCAATCAGCCCCAGCATTTT.

The chain couples TRBV4-3 to TRBJ1-3; D ambiguous. CDR1 and CDR2 (germline): LGHNA, YSLEER. The CDR3 runs to 14 residues. Trimming took off 1 base at V and 4 bases at J, with 8 bases between the two ends. CDR3 sequence reads: CASSQGSGGNTIYF. CDR3 DNA: TGCGCCAGCAGCCAAGGGTCGGGCGGAAACACCATATATTTT.

This clone was observed a single time. The chain combines TRBV18 with TRBJ2-1, with 8 positions matching TRBD2. Germline V gene sequence: CDR1 KGHSH, CDR2 LQKENI. CDR3 length: 16 residues. Germline trimming cut 5 bases from V and 2 bases from J; bases unmatched to any gene: 8. The chain's CDR3 is CASSLPAGVPYNEQFF. CDR3 bases: TGTGCCAGCTCATTACCAGCGGGAGTACCCTACAATGAGCAGTTCTTC.

The V call is TRBV7-3, the J call TRBJ1-1; D is unclear. CDR3 length: 13 residues. Trimming pared 0 bases from V and 4 bases from J, leaving 6 bases between. Germline loops: CDR1 SGHTA, CDR2 FQGTGA. In DNA form, the CDR3 reads TGTGCCAGCAGCTTAACGTTAAGCACTGAAGCTTTCTTT. Encoded protein: CASSLTLSTEAFF.

The rearrangement uses TRBV18 and TRBJ1-4; no reliable D call. V shed 3 bases and J shed 8 bases, with 13 bases lying between them. The CDR3 covers 14 residues. The germline V gene encodes CDR1 KGHSH and CDR2 LQKENI. CDR3 amino acids: CASSPRTADEKLFF. CDR3 DNA sequence: TGTGCCAGCTCACCGAGGACGGCTGACGAAAAACTGTTTTTT.

This clone was detected a few times. The chain uses TRBV6-6 and TRBJ1-1; D is uncertain. Germline V gives CDR1 MNHNY, CDR2 SVGAGI (reference sequence). CDR3 size: 11 residues. The V gene lost 7 bases and the J gene lost 7 bases, with 10 bases spanning the gap. Written as DNA, the CDR3 is TGTGCCAGCACCCGGACCGGTGAAGCTTTCTTT. Translated, it gives CASTRTGEAFF.

The chain combines TRBV21-1 with TRBJ2-7; the table calls TRBD2, which could not be checked here. TRBV21-1 is a listed pseudogene. This CDR3 comprises 16 residues. CDR3 DNA: TGTGCCAGCAGCAAAAAATTCATCGAGGTCTCCTACGAGCAGTACTTC. Its protein is CASSKKFIEVSYEQYF.

As concerns this clone: The junction does not match germline at one end; this may be a read error. The chain has TRBV27 and TRBJ2-3; D is perhaps TRBD1 (5 bases). Germline V gene lookup returns CDR1 MNHEY and CDR2 SMNVEV (reference sequence). There are 14 residues in the CDR3. CDR3: CASTLSGFGDTQYF. The CDR3 nucleotides are TGTGCCAGCACTTTATCAGGGTTTGGAGATACGCAGTATTTT.

The chain uses TRBV18 and TRBJ2-3, with D tentatively TRBD1 or TRBD2 (5 bases each). The V and J ends lost 3 bases and 4 bases respectively, with 17 bases between them. The CDR3 totals 16 residues. Per the germline V gene, CDR1 is KGHSH and CDR2 is LQKENI. The CDR3 loop is CASSPRDRGRSDTQYF. In nucleotides, the CDR3 is TGTGCCAGCTCACCCCGGGACCGCGGACGGTCAGATACGCAGTATTTT.

This clone was counted once. The CDR3 loop reads CASSGQGAVQETQYF. The CDR3 DNA follows: TGCGCCAGCAGCGGACAGGGGGCTGTCCAAGAGACCCAGTACTTC. The chain carries TRBV5-1 and TRBJ2-5; 11 nucleotides match TRBD1. The germline V gene has CDR1 SGHRS and CDR2 YFSETQ. CDR3 length: 15 amino acids. J was trimmed by 1 base and V by 4 bases; bases with no gene match: 3.

The chain employs TRBV10-3 and TRBJ2-5, with D maybe TRBD1 (6 bases). CDR1 ENHRY and CDR2 SYGVKD come from the germline V gene. This CDR3 has 16 amino acids. The V end was cut by 4 bases, the J end by 6 bases, with 21 bases between. This CDR3 reads CAISVRGQGVRKTQYF. DNA of the CDR3: TGTGCCATCAGTGTCAGGGGCCAGGGTGTGAGGAAGACCCAGTACTTC.

V is TRBV2 and J is TRBJ2-4; 9 bases map to TRBD1. The V and J ends lost 6 bases and 5 bases, in that order; junction bases with no gene match: 5. The CDR3 length is 14 residues. The germline gives CDR1 SNHLY, CDR2 FYNNEI. The DNA of the CDR3 is TGTGCCAGCAGCGTAGGACAGGGGCAAAACATTCAGTACTTC. Translating it yields CASSVGQGQNIQYF.

CDR3 DNA sequence: TGTGCCAGCAGCGTAGAAGGGACTAGCGGGAATGAGCAGTTCTTC. It is translated as CASSVEGTSGNEQFF. The V call is TRBV9, the J call TRBJ2-1; 12 bases fit TRBD2. The CDR3 loop spans 15 amino acids. The V and J ends lost 0 bases and 7 bases, in that order; junction bases with no gene match: 2. CDR1 SGDLS and CDR2 YYNGEE come from the germline V gene.

Comments on this clone: Other DNA sequences of this sample code for an identical CDR3. The chain recombines TRBV14 with TRBJ2-7; unclear D gene. Looked up from germline, CDR1 is SGHDN and CDR2 is FVKESK. The CDR3 spans 12 residues. Trimming stripped 0 bases from V and 1 base from J, with 1 base between. The DNA of the CDR3 is TGTGCCAGCAGCCAAGAATCCTACGAGCAGTACTTC. This sequence encodes CASSQESYEQYF.

CDR3 protein: CASSLALVQPVEAFF. DNA of the CDR3: TGTGCCAGCAGCTTGGCCTTAGTACAGCCCGTTGAAGCTTTCTTT. The rearrangement joins TRBV5-4 to TRBJ1-1; D unclear. The germline V gene has CDR1 SGHNT and CDR2 YYREEE (reference sequence). The CDR3 has 15 residues. V shed 0 bases and J shed 7 bases, with 16 bases lying between them.

This chain links TRBV4-1 with TRBJ2-6; 9 nucleotides match TRBD1. V shed 0 bases and J 1 base; nucleotides not matched to a gene: 7. This CDR3 region has 19 residues. CDR1 MGHRA and CDR2 YSYEKL come from the germline V gene. CDR3 bases: TGCGCCAGCAGCCAAGACCCGGGACAGGGAGCGTCTGGGGCCAACGTCCTGACTTTC. It is translated as CASSQDPGQGASGANVLTF.